Shown below are 17 T cell receptor beta chains from a single sample sequenced in a study of T cells after yellow fever vaccination. TCRdb passed the 5' RACE reads through MiXCR, listing each CDR3 protein once. The top ten clones hold 37% of a sample with about 68,000 distinct CDR3 sequences, just over 6.5% of them seen once. The source material was CD8+ T cells sorted from PBMCs, sampled more than 35 days after the first yellow fever vaccination. The receptors here all came from a man aged 18-30 years who received the YFV17D yellow fever vaccine.

This clonotype was picked up a small number of times. J is TRBJ1-5 and V is TRBV9; possibly TRBD1 for D (5 bases). Germline CDR1 reads SGDLS; CDR2 reads YYNGEE. Deletions cut 2 bases from V and 0 bases from J, with 9 bases between. The CDR3 is 15 amino acids. CDR3: CASSVDSSSNQPQHF. The CDR3 DNA follows: TGTGCCAGCAGCGTTGACAGTTCTAGCAATCAGCCCCAGCATTTT.

This clonotype has just a few counts. CDR3 sequence reads: CASSLRSVAYEQYV. CDR3 sequence (DNA): TGTGCCAGCAGCTTGAGATCCGTAGCCTACGAGCAGTACGTC. The genes are TRBV5-5 and TRBJ2-7; no firm D call. Between the trimmed V and J ends, which lost 1 base and 2 bases, there was a span of 10 bases. The CDR3 length is 14 residues. In germline, CDR1 is SGHKS, CDR2 YYEKEE (reference sequence).

This clonotype was seen at least ten times. The gene calls are TRBV4-3 and TRBJ2-1; 11 bases agree with TRBD2. V dropped 0 bases and J dropped 4; count of bases not matched to a gene: 2. This CDR3 is 16 amino acids long. CDR1 is LGHNA and CDR2 is YSLEER in the germline V gene. CDR3 region: CASSQDTSGGYNEQFF. The CDR3 bases are TGCGCCAGCAGCCAAGATACTAGCGGGGGATACAATGAGCAGTTCTTC.

This clonotype was counted between two and nine times. The chain links TRBV11-2 to TRBJ2-1; 10 bases are a match to TRBD2. Germline trimming cut 1 base from V and 6 bases from J; bases unmatched to any gene: 0. Per germline, CDR1 SGHAT and CDR2 FQNNGV. The CDR3 spans 14 residues. This chain's CDR3 is CASSLVAGGNEQFF. CDR3 coding DNA: TGTGCCAGCAGCTTAGTAGCGGGGGGCAATGAGCAGTTCTTC.

In regard to this clonotype: Germline and junction disagree at one end, which may indicate a read error. This chain connects TRBV30 to TRBJ2-1; perhaps TRBD2 as D (6 bases). This CDR3 region has 10 residues. Germline values: CDR1 GTSNPN, CDR2 SVGIG (reference sequence). The CDR3 protein is CAWSGGVEIF. For the CDR3, the DNA is TGTGCCTGGAGTGGGGGGGTTGAGATCTTC.

There are many counts of this clonotype. The chain couples TRBV6-5 to TRBJ1-5; possibly TRBD1 for D (6 bases). CDR3 length: 14 amino acids. V lost 5 bases and J lost 3, with 11 bases in between. CDR1 is MNHEY and CDR2 is SVGAGI in the germline V gene. The CDR3 sequence is CASSHTGNNQPQHF. The CDR3, as DNA: TGTGCCAGCAGTCACACAGGGAACAATCAGCCCCAGCATTTT.

For this clonotype: This clone may be a read error of a much larger clone one base away. The conserved closing phenylalanine or tryptophan is absent in this CDR3, likely reflecting a read error. This chain uses TRBV9 with TRBJ2-1; TRBD2 aligns across 8 bases. Germline V gene sequence: CDR1 SGDLS, CDR2 YYNGEE. The CDR3 sequence is 15 residues long. V shed 4 bases, J shed 2 bases, and the junction held 5 bases outside the gene matches. Here the CDR3 DNA reads TGTGCCAGCAGCAGACGCGGGGGGACCTACAATGAGCAGTTCCTC. Amino acids: CASSRRGGTYNEQFL.

The table lists this clonotype with a count of one. The chain combines TRBV7-9 with TRBJ1-5, with 8 bases aligning to TRBD1. The CDR3 contains 14 residues. CDR1 and CDR2 from the germline V gene are SEHNR and FQNEAQ (reference sequence). Germline trimming cut 5 bases from V and 8 bases from J; bases unmatched to any gene: 8. The CDR3 sequence is CASSPGTGFKPQHF. CDR3 DNA sequence: TGTGCCAGCAGCCCCGGGACAGGCTTTAAGCCCCAGCATTTT.

V gene TRBV11-2 combines with J gene TRBJ2-5; 9 bases are shared with TRBD2. The junction had 16 bases not matched to a gene; V was cut back by 0 bases and J by 5 bases. The CDR3 runs 19 residues. Germline CDR1 is SGHAT and CDR2 is FQNNGV. The CDR3 coding sequence is TGTGCCAGCAGCTTAGATCTTCGGCGGGGGGGCCGTGTGCGGGAGACCCAGTACTTC. Protein: CASSLDLRRGGRVRETQYF.

This clonotype showed up just a few times. The chain joins TRBV4-3 to TRBJ1-2; 9 bases are a match to TRBD1. The junction had 7 bases not matched to a gene; V was cut back by 0 bases and J by 8 bases. Germline CDR1 is LGHNA and CDR2 is YSLEER. This CDR3 contains 15 residues. CDR3 DNA: TGCGCCAGCAGCCAAGATTGGGACAGGGAAGACGGCTACACCTTC. Its protein is CASSQDWDREDGYTF.

This clonotype has a count of ten or more. CDR3 in amino acids: CASSQAALAGGGRETQYF. The CDR3 DNA sequence: TGCGCCAGCAGCCAAGCGGCGCTAGCGGGGGGCGGGCGAGAGACCCAGTACTTC. The V and J genes are TRBV4-1 and TRBJ2-5; 11 bases agree with TRBD2. Germline loops: CDR1 MGHRA, CDR2 YSYEKL. With 1 base clipped from V and 4 bases from J, the junction kept 11 bases outside the gene matches. The CDR3 sequence is 18 residues long.

This chain connects TRBV7-2 to TRBJ2-1; D perhaps matches TRBD1 (6 bases). Trimming removed 3 bases from V and 2 bases from J, with 11 bases in between. Germline CDR1 and CDR2: SGHTA and FQGNSA. The CDR3 is 15 amino acids. CDR3 protein: CASSFRDRPYNEQFF. The CDR3 nucleotides are TGTGCCAGCAGCTTTCGCGACAGGCCCTACAATGAGCAGTTCTTC. Together with reference TRBV7-2 and TRBJ2-1, the CDR3 gives the full variable domain: GAGVSQSPSNKVTEKGKDVELRCDPISGHTALYWYRQSLGQGLEFLIYFQGNSAPDKSGLPSDRFSAERTGGSVSTLTIQRTQQEDSAVYLCASSFRDRPYNEQFFGPGTRLTVL.

In this sample, this clonotype turned up many times. V and J are TRBV11-2 and TRBJ2-7, with a tentative D call TRBD2 (5 bases). The CDR3 runs to 15 residues. Looked up from germline, CDR1 is SGHAT and CDR2 is FQNNGV. Trimming pared 3 bases from V and 1 base from J, leaving 13 bases between. For the CDR3, the DNA is TGTGCCAGCAGCTTTGGGCACTCGGGATCCTACGAGCAGTACGTC. It specifies CASSFGHSGSYEQYV.

The rearrangement links TRBV5-5 to TRBJ1-5; D gene uncertain. Deletions cut 1 base from V and 0 bases from J, with 5 bases between. Germline values: CDR1 SGHKS, CDR2 YYEKEE (reference sequence). The CDR3 runs to 14 residues. CDR3 residues: CASSLQFSNQPQHF. The CDR3 DNA reads as TGTGCCAGCAGCTTGCAGTTTAGCAATCAGCCCCAGCATTTT. Filled out from reference TRBV5-5 and TRBJ1-5, the complete variable domain reads DAGVTQSPTHLIKTRGQQVTLRCSPISGHKSVSWYQQVLGQGPQFIFQYYEKEERGRGNFPDRFSARQFPNYSSELNVNALLLGDSALYLCASSLQFSNQPQHFGDGTRLSIL.

There are many counts of this clonotype. The chain combines TRBV29-1 with TRBJ2-3, with 8 nucleotides matching TRBD2. Germline loops: CDR1 SQVTM, CDR2 ANQGSEA. The CDR3 covers 15 residues. J gave up 1 base and V 4 bases, and 7 bases lay outside the gene matches. CDR3 loop: CSVVWVLAGTDTQYF. As DNA, the CDR3 is TGCAGCGTTGTATGGGTACTAGCGGGCACAGATACGCAGTATTTT.

Only a few counts were recorded for this clonotype. For the CDR3, the DNA is TGTGCCATCAGAGACGGGATAAGTCAGCCCCAGCATTTT. Its translation: CAIRDGISQPQHF. The chain uses TRBV10-3 and TRBJ1-5, with unresolved D. The length of the CDR3 is 13 residues. V was pared by 6 bases and J by 6 bases, with 12 bases between. The germline gives CDR1 ENHRY, CDR2 SYGVKD.

The chain carries TRBV20-1 and TRBJ1-2, with D tentatively TRBD1 (6 bases). The CDR3 has 15 residues. V shed 3 bases and J shed 0 bases, with 14 bases lying between them. Looked up from germline, CDR1 is DFQATT and CDR2 is SNEGSKA (reference sequence). CDR3 in amino acids: CSARPFDRPNYGYTF. CDR3 bases: TGCAGTGCTAGGCCTTTTGACAGGCCTAACTATGGCTACACCTTC.